These 14 T cell receptor beta chains came from one sample sequenced in a study of T-cell memory formation after mild COVID-19. TCRdb recomputed calls from the 5' RACE reads with MiXCR, one row per CDR3 protein. The sample comprises roughly 320,000 distinct CDR3 sequences, under 30% of which are singletons, and roughly 13% rests with the top ten. The sequenced sample consisted of PBMCs or a T cell subset sorted from them (not recorded which). These receptors came from an adult woman who had mild COVID-19 (a few samples of this study predate the infection). Cell type and time point are not known.

This clonotype has ten or more counts. V and J are TRBV5-1 and TRBJ2-7; D tentatively reads TRBD1 or TRBD2 (5 bases each). The CDR3 extends over 15 amino acids. The ends were cut back, 4 bases at V and 5 bases at J, with 19 bases in the middle. CDR1 is SGHRS and CDR2 is YFSETQ in the germline V gene. CDR3 sequence (DNA): TGCGCCAGCAGCCCAGATGGGACCGCGACGAACGAGCAGTACTTC. This translates into CASSPDGTATNEQYF.

DNA of the CDR3: TGCGCCAGCAGCCAAGATCGGACGGGGAATGAAAAACTGTTTTTT. Protein product: CASSQDRTGNEKLFF. The rearrangement links TRBV4-3 to TRBJ1-4; D remains ambiguous. The ends were cut back, 0 bases at V and 5 bases at J, with 10 bases in the middle. Germline V lookup: CDR1 LGHNA, CDR2 YSLEER. This CDR3 is built from 15 residues.

This clonotype came up a few times. The CDR3 nucleotides are TGTGCCAGCAGCTTAGGGGACAGGAGCACAGATACGCAGTATTTT. Protein product: CASSLGDRSTDTQYF. This chain uses TRBV13 with TRBJ2-3; 7 bases fit TRBD1. The trim removed 0 bases at V and 0 bases at J, leaving 0 bases unmatched. Germline lookup yields CDR1 PRHDT and CDR2 FYEKMQ (reference sequence). The length of the CDR3 is 15 residues.

A few counts support this clonotype. The J gene is TRBJ1-1, the V gene TRBV6-4; D uncertain. The length of the CDR3 is 13 residues. Between the trimmed V and J ends, which lost 5 bases and 3 bases, there was a span of 10 bases. Germline V gene sequence: CDR1 MRHNA, CDR2 SNTAGT. The CDR3 reads CASSLTVYTEAFF. CDR3 nucleotide sequence: TGTGCCAGCAGTCTCACGGTATACACTGAAGCTTTCTTT.

This rearrangement joins TRBV6-1 to TRBJ2-7; D is unclear. CDR1 and CDR2 from the germline V gene are MNHNS and SASEGT. Trimming pared 7 bases from V and 1 base from J, leaving 8 bases between. CDR3 size: 12 residues. For the CDR3, the DNA is TGTGCCAGCAACGTGTTGTCCTACGAGCAGTACTTC. Residues: CASNVLSYEQYF.

This clonotype occurred many times. V and J are TRBV5-6 and TRBJ2-5; D is unclear. Between the trimmed V and J ends, which lost 0 bases and 4 bases, there was a span of 7 bases. Germline CDR1 SGHDT, CDR2 YYEEEE. This CDR3 spans 13 amino acids. The CDR3 DNA reads TGTGCCAGCAGCTTGGATAGACGAGAGACCCAGTACTTC. Translated, it gives CASSLDRRETQYF.

The V call is TRBV7-9, the J call TRBJ2-2, with a weak D call TRBD1 (6 bases). Germline V gene data show CDR1 as SEHNR and CDR2 as FQNEAQ (reference sequence). V lost 5 bases, J lost 6 bases, and 13 bases lay in between. There are 14 residues in the CDR3. The CDR3 sequence is CASSIRGVPGELFF. CDR3 coding DNA: TGTGCCAGCAGCATCAGGGGTGTCCCCGGGGAGCTGTTTTTT.

In this sample, this clonotype turned up many times. The chain links TRBV6-6 to TRBJ2-7, with 10 bases aligning to TRBD2. Per germline, CDR1 MNHNY and CDR2 SVGAGI (reference sequence). The CDR3 has 13 residues. V was clipped by 2 bases and J by 8 bases; unmatched bases: 3. This CDR3 is CASSYASGGQQYF. In DNA, the CDR3 is TGTGCCAGCAGTTACGCTAGCGGGGGTCAGCAGTACTTC.

This clonotype turned up a few times. This chain links TRBV6-5 with TRBJ2-1; possible D gene TRBD1, 5 bases. Trimming shortened V by 5 bases and J by 3 bases, and 11 bases separated the two germline ends. The CDR3 runs to 14 residues. Germline CDR1 is MNHEY and CDR2 is SVGAGI. CDR3 bases: TGTGCCAGCAGTCCCTCTGACAGCTACAATGAGCAGTTCTTC. Protein product: CASSPSDSYNEQFF.

The chain joins TRBV12-3 or TRBV12-4 to TRBJ2-7; 15 bases fit TRBD2. This CDR3 region has 15 residues. With 6 bases clipped from V and 4 bases from J, the junction kept 4 bases outside the gene matches. CDR3 sequence reads: CASSTGLAGGYEQYF. The CDR3 nucleotides read TGTGCCAGCAGCACGGGACTAGCGGGAGGATACGAGCAGTACTTC.

V gene TRBV3-1 combines with J gene TRBJ1-1; tentative D call: TRBD1 (5 bases). The CDR3 sequence is 15 residues long. Trimming removed 0 bases from V and 4 bases from J, with 12 bases in between. Germline assignment: CDR1 LGHDT and CDR2 YNNKEL (reference sequence). The CDR3 DNA sequence: TGTGCCAGCAGCCAAGATTATCCCGGGACCACTGAAGCTTTCTTT. Its translation: CASSQDYPGTTEAFF.

This clonotype appeared a few times. The chain joins TRBV29-1 to TRBJ2-7; 11 nucleotides agree with TRBD2. V lost 2 bases to trimming and J lost 2 bases; unmatched junction nucleotides: 11. This CDR3 region has 17 residues. CDR1 and CDR2 (germline): SQVTM, ANQGSEA. The CDR3 region has the DNA TGCAGCGTTGAAATTCCCTATACTAGCGGGAGCCCCTACGAGCAGTACTTC. Translated: CSVEIPYTSGSPYEQYF.

This clonotype turned up a few times. V usage is TRBV3-1 and J usage is TRBJ2-1; 13 nucleotides line up with TRBD2. CDR1 and CDR2 (germline): LGHDT, YNNKEL (reference sequence). This CDR3 is built from 16 residues. The V segment lost 4 bases and the J segment 7 bases; nucleotides outside the gene matches: 7. Here the CDR3 DNA reads TGTGCCAGCAGCCTAACGACTAGCGGGGGGCGGAATGAGCAGTTCTTC. Translation: CASSLTTSGGRNEQFF.

The V call is TRBV9, the J call TRBJ2-3; D might be TRBD2 (5 bases). Between the trimmed V and J ends, which lost 3 bases and 5 bases, there was a span of 10 bases. Germline loops: CDR1 SGDLS, CDR2 YYNGEE. The CDR3 is made up of 13 amino acids. Here the CDR3 reads CASSASLEDTQYF. The DNA for the CDR3 is TGTGCCAGCAGCGCCTCACTAGAAGATACGCAGTATTTT.